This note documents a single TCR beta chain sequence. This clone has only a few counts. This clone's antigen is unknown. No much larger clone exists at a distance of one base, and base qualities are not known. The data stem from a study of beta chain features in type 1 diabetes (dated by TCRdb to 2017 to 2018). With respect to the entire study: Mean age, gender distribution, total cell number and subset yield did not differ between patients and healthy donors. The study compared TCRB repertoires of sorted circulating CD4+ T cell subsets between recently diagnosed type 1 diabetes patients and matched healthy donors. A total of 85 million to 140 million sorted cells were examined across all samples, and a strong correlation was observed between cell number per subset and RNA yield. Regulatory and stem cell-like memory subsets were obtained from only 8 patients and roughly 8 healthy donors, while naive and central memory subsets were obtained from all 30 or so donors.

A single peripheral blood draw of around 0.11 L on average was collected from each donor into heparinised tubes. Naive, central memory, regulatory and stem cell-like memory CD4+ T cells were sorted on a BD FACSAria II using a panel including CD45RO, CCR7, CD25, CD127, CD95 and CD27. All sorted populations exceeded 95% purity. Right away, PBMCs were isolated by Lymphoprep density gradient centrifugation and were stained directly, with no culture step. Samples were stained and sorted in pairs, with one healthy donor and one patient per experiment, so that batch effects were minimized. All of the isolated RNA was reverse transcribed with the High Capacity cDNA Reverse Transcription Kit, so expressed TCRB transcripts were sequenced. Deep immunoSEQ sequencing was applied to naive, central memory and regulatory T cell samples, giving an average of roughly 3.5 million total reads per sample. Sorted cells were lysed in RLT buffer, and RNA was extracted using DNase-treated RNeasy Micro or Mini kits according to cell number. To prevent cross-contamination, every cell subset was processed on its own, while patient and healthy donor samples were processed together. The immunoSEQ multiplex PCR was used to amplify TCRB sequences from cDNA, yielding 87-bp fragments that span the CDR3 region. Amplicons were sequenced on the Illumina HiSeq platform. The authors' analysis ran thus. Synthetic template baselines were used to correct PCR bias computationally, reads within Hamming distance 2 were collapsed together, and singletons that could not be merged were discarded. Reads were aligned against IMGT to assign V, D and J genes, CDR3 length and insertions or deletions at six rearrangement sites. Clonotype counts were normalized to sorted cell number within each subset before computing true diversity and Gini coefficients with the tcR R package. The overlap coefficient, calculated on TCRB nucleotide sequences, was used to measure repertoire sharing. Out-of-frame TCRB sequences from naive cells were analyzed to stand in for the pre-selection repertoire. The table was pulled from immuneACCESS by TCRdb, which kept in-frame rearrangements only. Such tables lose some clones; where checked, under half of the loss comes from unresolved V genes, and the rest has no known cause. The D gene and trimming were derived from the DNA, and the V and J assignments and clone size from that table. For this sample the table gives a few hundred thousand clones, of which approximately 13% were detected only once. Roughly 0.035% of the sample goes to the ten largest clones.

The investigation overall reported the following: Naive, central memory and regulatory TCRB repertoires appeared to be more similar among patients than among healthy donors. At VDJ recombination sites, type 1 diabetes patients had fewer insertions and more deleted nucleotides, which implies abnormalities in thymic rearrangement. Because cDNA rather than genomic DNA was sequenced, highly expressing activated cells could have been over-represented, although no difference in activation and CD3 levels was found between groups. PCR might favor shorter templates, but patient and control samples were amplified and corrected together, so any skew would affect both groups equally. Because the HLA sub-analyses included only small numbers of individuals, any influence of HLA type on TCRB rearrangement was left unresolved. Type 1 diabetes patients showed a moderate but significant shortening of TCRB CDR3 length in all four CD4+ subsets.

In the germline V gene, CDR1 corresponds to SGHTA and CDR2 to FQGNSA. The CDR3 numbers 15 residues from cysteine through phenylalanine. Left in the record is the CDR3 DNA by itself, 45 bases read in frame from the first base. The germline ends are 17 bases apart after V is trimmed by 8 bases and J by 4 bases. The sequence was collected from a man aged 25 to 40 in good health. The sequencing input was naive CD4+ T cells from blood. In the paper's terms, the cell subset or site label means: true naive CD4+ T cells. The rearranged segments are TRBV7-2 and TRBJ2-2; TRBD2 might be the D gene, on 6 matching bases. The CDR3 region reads CASRVRDLPTGELFF. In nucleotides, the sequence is TGTGCCAGCCGCGTTAGGGACTTACCCACCGGGGAGCTGTTTTTT.